The T cell receptor (beta chain) described here comes from a study of CD8+ T cells in alopecia areata. Background on the study: Twice a day, 5 to 10 mg of oral tofacitinib was administered to treated patients.

Investigators isolated RNA and reverse transcribed it into cDNA to act as the sequencing template. TCRdb's table, derived via immunoSEQ multiplex PCR, lists solely in-frame clones and lacks some. Of approximately 91,000 clones in the sample, around two fifths are singletons; the top ten hold 0.79%. Study-level points and caveats: Patients shared TCRs less clearly than mice did, possibly owing to HLA.

CDR1 is KGHSH and CDR2 is LQKENI in the germline V gene. This CDR3 is 17 amino acids long. The trim removed 6 bases at V and 6 bases at J, leaving 18 bases unmatched. In regard to this clone: Its specificity is unknown.

Peripheral blood and lesional scalp punch biopsies were taken from alopecia areata patients. The V gene is TRBV18, the J gene TRBJ2-3; 7 bases are a match to TRBD2. The sample was CD4+ T cells sorted from blood. This TCR derives from a human donor with alopecia areata. CDR3 DNA sequence: TGTGCCAGCTCCCAAGGAACTAGCGCGAGTGGTAAGGATACGCAGTATTTT. This codes for CASSQGTSASGKDTQYF.